The text below deals with one T cell receptor (beta chain). Its antigen is unidentified. The entry originates in a study of CD4 T cells in relation to SARS-CoV-2 and coronaviruses. Across the study: Negative control cultures got HIV-1 Nef peptides or no peptide.

The germline CDR1 and CDR2 sequences are MRHNA and SNTAGT. Trimming cost V 5 bases and J 3 bases, with 10 bases left between them. The CDR3 sequence is 13 residues long. Assay: immunoSEQ multiplex PCR; the TCRdb copy retains only in-frame clones and omits some. This sample carries some 11,000 clones, 75% to 85% of them seen once, and the ten largest clones take roughly 28%. The unexposed donors gave CD4+ T cells in about 2011-2018, prior to COVID-19. The cells were cultured for 10 days before CD4+ T cells were isolated. As cell numbers allowed, unexposed-donor CD4+ T cells faced SARS-CoV-2 S/N and four cold-coronavirus spikes. Half the medium was replaced with IL-2 medium on days 3 and 7.

The material sequenced was CD4+ T cells from PBMCs, cultured in vitro. The source of this sequence is a human donor in good health. V usage is TRBV6-4 and J usage is TRBJ1-1; TRBD1 is a possible D gene (5 bases). The CDR3 protein is CASSRGSDTEAFF. The CDR3 nucleotides are TGTGCCAGCAGTAGGGGTTCAGACACTGAAGCTTTCTTT.